This T cell receptor beta chain is from a study of shared clonotypes between healthy human individuals. Looked up from germline, CDR1 is SGHVS and CDR2 is FQNEAQ. The CDR3 totals 15 residues. The V gene end was trimmed by 5 bases and the J gene end by 5 bases; junction bases not matched to a gene: 10. Study-wide results and caveats: What naive subsets generally showed was a larger estimated richness than memory subsets showed. The small donor group covered limited genetic and exposure diversity. Clonotypes shared by all four donors outscored non-shared clonotypes in generation probability.

The table came from immunoSEQ multiplex PCR; TCRdb's copy has only in-frame clones and leaves some out. The sample has some 1,900,000 clones; 85% to 95% are singletons. About this clone itself: The antigen is unknown.

Positively selected for CCR7, the CD45RO-negative cells used as naive CD8 cells excluded terminally differentiated effector memory CD45RA+ cells. The sample was naive CD8+ T cells sorted from blood. The chain uses TRBV7-8 and TRBJ2-5; 8 bases fit TRBD1. This clonotype originated in a man younger than 35 in good health. This chain's CDR3 is CASSPQGAHPETQYF. For the CDR3, the DNA is TGTGCCAGCAGCCCCCAGGGGGCACATCCCGAGACCCAGTACTTC.